Listed here is a single TCR beta chain. Its antigen remains unidentified. Base qualities were left out, and no much larger clone turns up one base away. Genomic DNA was isolated from the sorted cells so that the TCRbeta CDR3 region could be sequenced. TCRbeta CDR3 regions were sequenced using the immunoSEQ Assay. Imported from immuneACCESS, the table was reduced by TCRdb to in-frame sequences with V and J called. These copies leave out some clones; in studies compared against another copy, an unresolved V gene accounts for under half, and the cause of the remainder is not known. The table for this sample lists some 63,000 clones; more than 80% of them were counted only once. Jointly, the top ten make up 14% of the sample. These data are taken from a study of OX40 agonist ivuxolimab in advanced cancers. For context, the study as a whole: Ivuxolimab was an agonistic, fully human IgG2 monoclonal antibody directed against OX40 (CD134), a costimulatory receptor. Intravenous ivuxolimab was administered to patients every 2 weeks at six dose levels: 0.01, 0.1, 0.3, 1.5, 3 and 10 mg/kg. Of the 52 patients in dose escalation, about 20 had hepatocellular carcinoma, some 15 had melanoma, 9 had renal cell carcinoma and 9 had head and neck cancer. In the dose-escalation cohort, more than 75% of patients were male, and the mean age was approximately 60 years, with a range of 23 to 79. Patients were allowed to have had prior anti-PD-1, anti-PD-L1 or anti-CTLA-4 therapy, and 40% of the dose-escalation patients had been treated with checkpoint inhibitors. Three dose-escalation patients achieved partial responses, one with hepatocellular carcinoma and two with cutaneous melanoma. Peripheral TCRbeta sequencing aimed to test whether ivuxolimab altered TCR sequence diversity and caused clonal T-cell expansion. The paper covers the monotherapy dose-escalation part of the phase I ivuxolimab trial, which included N of about 56 patients.

The CDR1 and CDR2 encoded by the germline V gene (reference sequence) are MNHEY and SMNVEV. Trimming removed 3 bases from V and 1 base from J, leaving 7 bases between the germline ends. The CDR3 holds 14 amino acids from the cysteine to the phenylalanine. The kept DNA is CDR3 alone, 42 bases in frame from the first base. Patients with a history of autoimmune disease or receiving systemic immunosuppression were excluded from the trial. In every dose cohort, peripheral blood was drawn for TCR sequencing at baseline, cycle 4 day 1, and cycle 7 day 1. Samples were obtained from an open-label, multicenter, first-in-human phase I dose-escalation trial of ivuxolimab. Adults with locally advanced or metastatic head and neck squamous cell, hepatocellular, melanoma or renal cell carcinoma were enrolled in the trial. Before TCR sequencing, CD4+ T cells and CD8+ T cells from peripheral blood were sorted into separate populations.

Summary of the overall study and its limitations: At doses from 0.1 to 3.0 mg/kg, clonal expansion was seen in both CD4+ and CD8+ blood T cells between baseline and week 6. Low levels of normalized T-cell clonal expansion were also seen in some patients who did not respond. In the 0.1-3.0 mg/kg groups, partial responders had among the lowest normalized peripheral clonal expansion, particularly in CD8+ T cells. Antigen specificity was not determined for the clonally expanded peripheral T cells. On average, CD8+ T cells showed more expanded clones than CD4+ T cells after ivuxolimab.

The chain uses TRBV27 and TRBJ1-5; the D segment could be TRBD1, given 6 matching bases. This TCR came from an adult with an advanced solid tumor such as melanoma, head and neck, liver or kidney cancer. Material: CD4+ or CD8+ T cells sorted from blood, obtained in a trial of the OX40 agonist ivuxolimab. The CDR3 region reads CASSFDRSNQPQHF. The DNA is TGTGCCAGCAGTTTCGACAGGAGCAATCAGCCCCAGCATTTT.